This T cell receptor (beta chain) was retrieved from a study of siplizumab effects on memory and regulatory T cells. Only in-frame clones appear in the TCRdb table, and some are missing; sequencing was by immunoSEQ multiplex PCR. Among over 100,000 clones listed, about 93% were seen once. This clone appeared once. The CDR3 covers 16 residues. The junction had 7 bases not matched to a gene; V was cut back by 5 bases and J by 3 bases. Per germline, CDR1 SEHNR and CDR2 FQNEAQ (reference sequence). The chain employs TRBV7-9 and TRBJ2-7; 13 bases match TRBD2. The material sequenced was CD4+ T cells sorted from blood. This receptor was identified in a human donor in good health. This chain's CDR3 is CASSTVGLAGSYEQYF. The CDR3 region has the DNA TGTGCCAGCAGCACCGTGGGACTAGCGGGGAGCTACGAGCAGTACTTC.